The 17 T cell receptor beta chains reported below all come from one sample, sequenced in a study of cytomegalovirus exposure and HLA in healthy donors. Vbeta (60) and Jbeta (13) primers were used in the PCR. Libraries were prepared by immunoSEQ multiplex PCR; TCRdb keeps only in-frame clonotypes and omits some of them. The repertoire table contains 80,000 to 100,000 clones. Sequenced material: PBMCs. The receptors were sampled from a woman in her twenties or thirties in good health and CMV-seronegative.

The rearrangement links TRBV5-4 to TRBJ2-7, with a possible D match to TRBD2 (5 bases). V lost 0 bases and J lost 7, with 14 bases in between. The CDR3 is 14 amino acids. Germline V lookup: CDR1 SGHNT, CDR2 YYREEE (reference sequence). Here the CDR3 reads CASSLVARTSEQYF. DNA of the CDR3: TGTGCCAGCAGCTTGGTAGCGAGGACGTCTGAGCAGTACTTC.

Remarks on this clone: An end of the junction differs from the germline gene, which may be a read error. The same CDR3 also results from other DNA sequences found in this sample. The V call is TRBV4-2, the J call TRBJ2-3; possible D gene TRBD2, 6 bases. The CDR3 runs to 14 residues. Germline V gene lookup returns CDR1 LGHNA and CDR2 YNFKEQ. Here the CDR3 DNA reads TGTGCCAGCAGCCAAGGCGGGGACCTAGATACACAGTATTTT. This codes for CASSQGGDLDTQYF.

The chain combines TRBV9 with TRBJ1-2; 8 bases fit TRBD1. This CDR3 region has 15 residues. Trimming at V came to 3 bases and at J to 3 bases, leaving 7 bases not matched to a gene. Germline V gives CDR1 SGDLS, CDR2 YYNGEE. CDR3 DNA sequence: TGTGCCAGCAGCGCCCGACAGGGGACCTACTATGGCTACACCTTC. This sequence encodes CASSARQGTYYGYTF.

V gene TRBV5-6 combines with J gene TRBJ2-1, with 7 bases identical to TRBD2. Looked up from germline, CDR1 is SGHDT and CDR2 is YYEEEE. This CDR3 is 16 amino acids long. After removal of 5 bases from V and 6 bases from J, the junction contained 14 bases not matched to a gene. The CDR3 DNA is TGTGCCAGCAGTCAGACGGAAACTAGCGCAATCAATGAGCAGTTCTTC. This sequence encodes CASSQTETSAINEQFF.

The gene calls are TRBV28 and TRBJ2-2, with D unresolved. The germline V and J ends were trimmed by 5 bases and 7 bases, with 8 bases remaining between them. Germline CDR1 reads MDHEN; CDR2 reads SYDVKM. The CDR3 spans 12 residues. As DNA, the CDR3 is TGTGCCAGCAGTAACATTGGCGGGGAGCTGTTTTTT. As protein: CASSNIGGELFF.

The V gene is TRBV7-6, the J gene TRBJ2-2; the match to TRBD1 covers 7 bases. Trimming at V came to 5 bases and at J to 5 bases, leaving 8 bases not matched to a gene. The CDR3 has 15 residues. Germline CDR1 reads SGHVS; CDR2 reads FNYEAQ. The CDR3: CASSPFPQGTGELFF. The CDR3, as DNA: TGTGCCAGCAGCCCCTTCCCACAGGGGACCGGGGAGCTGTTTTTT. Filled out from reference TRBV7-6 and TRBJ2-2, the complete variable domain reads GAGVSQSPRYKVTKRGQDVALRCDPISGHVSLYWYRQALGQGPEFLTYFNYEAQQDKSGLPNDRFSAERPEGSISTLTIQRTEQRDSAMYRCASSPFPQGTGELFFGEGSRLTVL.

CDR3: CASSLGGGLTDTQYF. In nucleotides, the CDR3 is TGTGCCAGCAGCTTAGGCGGGGGCCTCACAGATACGCAGTATTTT. The chain is built from TRBV11-3 and TRBJ2-3; D may be TRBD2 (7 bases). Trimming shortened V by 1 base and J by 2 bases, and 10 bases separated the two germline ends. CDR1 SGHNT and CDR2 YENEEA come from the germline V gene. This CDR3 is 15 amino acids long.

The CDR3 DNA sequence: TGTGCCGCGAAGAAAGCGGGGGATGGAAACACCATATATTTT. Translation: CAAKKAGDGNTIYF. The rearrangement uses TRBV7-9 and TRBJ1-3; perhaps TRBD1 as D (5 bases). The CDR3 is 14 residues long. Germline CDR1 and CDR2: SEHNR and FQNEAQ (reference sequence). Trimming left V 11 bases short and J 3 bases short, with 17 bases between.

The rearrangement links TRBV28 to TRBJ2-1, with 7 positions matching TRBD2. The junction had 9 bases not matched to a gene; V was cut back by 4 bases and J by 3 bases. CDR1 and CDR2 from the germline V gene are MDHEN and SYDVKM. The CDR3 loop spans 16 amino acids. The chain's CDR3 is CASSWPGRAGYNEQFF. The CDR3 DNA follows: TGTGCCAGCAGTTGGCCAGGGAGGGCAGGCTACAATGAGCAGTTCTTC.

On this clone: This specimen includes other DNA sequences encoding the same CDR3. The chain recombines TRBV6-4 with TRBJ2-3, with TRBD2 identical over 9 bases. Germline lookup yields CDR1 MRHNA and CDR2 SNTAGT. With 0 bases clipped from V and 3 bases from J, the junction kept 4 bases outside the gene matches. This CDR3 contains 16 residues. CDR3 loop: CASSDSAGGPTDTQYF. CDR3 bases: TGTGCCAGCAGTGACTCGGCGGGAGGGCCAACAGATACGCAGTATTTT.

The chain links TRBV27 to TRBJ1-1, with a weak D call TRBD1 (6 bases). V gave up 4 bases and J gave up 5 bases, with 14 bases separating them. CDR1 and CDR2 (germline): MNHEY, SMNVEV (reference sequence). The CDR3 sequence is 14 residues long. This CDR3 is CASSYRVIGTEAFF. CDR3 nucleotide sequence: TGTGCCAGCAGTTACAGGGTGATTGGGACTGAAGCTTTCTTT.

The chain combines TRBV19 with TRBJ1-4; D gene uncertain. With 3 bases removed from V and 2 bases from J, the gap between germline ends came to 7 bases. Germline CDR1 is LNHDA and CDR2 is SQIVND (reference sequence). The CDR3 has 14 residues. This CDR3 is CASSIKRTNEKLFF. The CDR3 coding sequence is TGTGCCAGTAGTATCAAGAGGACTAATGAAAAACTGTTTTTT.

The chain couples TRBV7-2 to TRBJ1-5; D is ambiguous. V lost 6 bases and J 3 bases, leaving 15 bases between the germline ends. CDR1 is SGHTA, CDR2 FQGNSA, per germline. This CDR3 comprises 15 residues. CDR3 in amino acids: CASRQSAGTNQPQHF. The CDR3 nucleotides are TGTGCCAGCAGACAATCCGCAGGAACCAATCAGCCCCAGCATTTT.

The J gene is TRBJ2-2, the V gene TRBV2; TRBD1 agrees at 9 bases. The CDR3 has 18 residues. The V gene end was trimmed by 6 bases and the J gene end by 5 bases; junction bases not matched to a gene: 16. Germline CDR1 reads SNHLY; CDR2 reads FYNNEI. This CDR3 is CASSRDRDSSARTGELFF. In DNA, the CDR3 is TGTGCCAGCAGCCGGGACAGGGACTCATCGGCTCGGACCGGGGAGCTGTTTTTT.

The chain couples TRBV5-1 to TRBJ1-1, with 7 bases that match TRBD1. V gave up 4 bases and J gave up 5 bases; unmatched junction bases: 11. Per germline, CDR1 SGHRS and CDR2 YFSETQ. The CDR3 contains 15 residues. CDR3 amino acids: CASSPEGTVGTEAFF. The CDR3 nucleotides are TGCGCCAGCAGCCCCGAGGGGACAGTGGGGACTGAAGCTTTCTTT.

This chain connects TRBV18 to TRBJ2-5, with a tentative D call TRBD1 (6 bases). The CDR3 length is 15 residues. V lost 4 bases and J 1 base, leaving 13 bases between the germline ends. Germline V gene data show CDR1 as KGHSH and CDR2 as LQKENI. CDR3 loop: CASSQSGQIQETQYF. CDR3 nucleotides: TGTGCCAGCTCACAATCTGGACAGATCCAAGAGACCCAGTACTTC.

The chain carries TRBV19 and TRBJ2-7; D might be TRBD2 (5 bases). In germline, CDR1 is LNHDA, CDR2 SQIVND (reference sequence). There are 13 residues in the CDR3. The V end was cut by 5 bases, the J end by 7 bases, with 15 bases between. This chain's CDR3 is CASSPRGQGEQYF. The CDR3, as DNA: TGTGCCAGTAGTCCTCGAGGGCAAGGGGAGCAGTACTTC.